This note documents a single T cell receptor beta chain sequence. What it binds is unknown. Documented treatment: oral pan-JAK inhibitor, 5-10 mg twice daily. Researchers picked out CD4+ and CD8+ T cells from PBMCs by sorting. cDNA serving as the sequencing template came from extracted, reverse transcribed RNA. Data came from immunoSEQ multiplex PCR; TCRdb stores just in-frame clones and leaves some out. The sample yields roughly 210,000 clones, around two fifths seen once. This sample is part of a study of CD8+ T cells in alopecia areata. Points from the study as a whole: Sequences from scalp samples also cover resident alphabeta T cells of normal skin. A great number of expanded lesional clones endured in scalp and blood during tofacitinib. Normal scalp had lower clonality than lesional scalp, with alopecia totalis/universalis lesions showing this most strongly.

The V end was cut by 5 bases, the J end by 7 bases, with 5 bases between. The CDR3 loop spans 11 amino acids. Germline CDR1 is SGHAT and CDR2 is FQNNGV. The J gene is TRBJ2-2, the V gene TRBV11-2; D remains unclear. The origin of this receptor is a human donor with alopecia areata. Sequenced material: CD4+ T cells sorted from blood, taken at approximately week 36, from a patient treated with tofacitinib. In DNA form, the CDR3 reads TGTGCCAGCAGCCTTCTCGGGGAGCTGTTTTTT. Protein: CASSLLGELFF.